The next 25 T cell receptor beta chains were all read from a single sample in a study of blood T cell repertoires in COVID-19. Only in-frame clones appear in the TCRdb table, and some are missing; sequencing was by immunoSEQ multiplex PCR. The profile shows 60,000 or so clones, approximately 90% of them singletons. Material: peripheral blood. Every receptor here comes from a human donor with active COVID-19. The donor label of this sample is uncertain.

The chain links TRBV27 to TRBJ2-4; D is uncertain. V lost 5 bases, J lost 0 bases, and 5 bases lay in between. Germline V gives CDR1 MNHEY, CDR2 SMNVEV (reference sequence). There are 13 residues in the CDR3. The CDR3 DNA reads as TGTGCCAGCAGTACAGTAGCCAAAAACATTCAGTACTTC. The encoded protein is CASSTVAKNIQYF.

This sequence joins TRBV5-1 and TRBJ1-6; 8 bases fit TRBD1. Unmatched junction bases numbered 12, after V lost 0 bases and J lost 7 bases. The CDR3 has 18 amino acids. CDR1 is SGHRS and CDR2 is YFSETQ in the germline V gene. In nucleotides, the CDR3 is TGCGCCAGCAGCTTGGTGCCTCCAGGACAGGGCAAAAATTCACCCCTCCACTTT. Its translation: CASSLVPPGQGKNSPLHF.

Comment on this clone: One end of the junction is discordant with germline, which a read error may explain. The chain uses TRBV7-7 and TRBJ2-2; the match to TRBD1 covers 7 bases. CDR3 length equals 16 residues. Germline V CDR1 and CDR2: SSHAT, FNYEAQ (reference sequence). The CDR3 spells CASSPQTGPSAGELFF. CDR3 coding DNA: TGTGCTAGCAGCCCCCAGACAGGGCCCTCCGCCGGGGAGCTGTTTTTT.

The chain carries TRBV9 and TRBJ2-1; D perhaps matches TRBD1 (5 bases). The CDR3 has 14 residues. The germline CDR1 and CDR2 sequences are SGDLS and YYNGEE. Trimming cost V 1 base and J 9 bases, with 14 bases left between them. CDR3 residues: CASSVQGTGGEQFF. In DNA, the CDR3 is TGTGCCAGCAGCGTACAGGGTACCGGCGGTGAGCAGTTCTTC.

The V call is TRBV6-2 or TRBV6-3, the J call TRBJ2-1, with 13 positions matching TRBD2. CDR3 length equals 16 residues. V gave up 5 bases and J gave up 8 bases; unmatched junction bases: 9. CDR1 MNHEY and CDR2 SVGEGT come from the germline V gene. Written as DNA, the CDR3 is TGTGCCAGCAGTCCCACCCCGGGACTAGCGGGGTATGAGCAGTTCTTC. Residues: CASSPTPGLAGYEQFF.

The chain recombines TRBV2 with TRBJ1-1; no reliable D call. Trimming stripped 5 bases from V and 0 bases from J, with 10 bases between. The CDR3 length is 14 residues. CDR1 and CDR2 (germline): SNHLY, FYNNEI. CDR3 DNA sequence: TGTGCCAGCAGTCCCCGGGAAATGAACACTGAAGCTTTCTTT. This gives the protein CASSPREMNTEAFF.

This clone was recorded once. V usage is TRBV19 and J usage is TRBJ2-5; 14 bases map to TRBD2. The V and J ends lost 5 bases and 5 bases, in that order; junction bases with no gene match: 4. This CDR3 spans 15 amino acids. Germline values: CDR1 LNHDA, CDR2 SQIVND (reference sequence). The CDR3 is CASSGGLAGVETQYF. In nucleotides, the CDR3 is TGTGCCAGTAGTGGGGGACTAGCGGGAGTTGAGACCCAGTACTTC.

J is TRBJ1-1 and V is TRBV27; TRBD1 might be the D (6 bases). The germline CDR1 and CDR2 sequences are MNHEY and SMNVEV (reference sequence). V was pared by 2 bases and J by 4 bases, with 14 bases between. CDR3 length: 15 amino acids. CDR3 in amino acids: CASSLIGQTATEAFF. CDR3 in DNA: TGTGCCAGCAGTTTAATAGGACAGACGGCCACTGAAGCTTTCTTT.

This chain joins TRBV5-1 and TRBJ2-1; 7 bases match TRBD2. This CDR3 has 15 amino acids. Losses at the gene ends were 0 bases for V and 2 bases for J; bases not matched to a gene: 2. CDR1 and CDR2 (germline): SGHRS, YFSETQ. The CDR3 DNA follows: TGCGCCAGCAGCTTGGGACTAGCAGCCTACAATGAGCAGTTCTTC. Residues: CASSLGLAAYNEQFF.

This chain uses TRBV28 with TRBJ1-1, with a weak D call TRBD1 (5 bases). From germline, CDR1 is MDHEN and CDR2 SYDVKM. V was shortened by 3 bases and J by 1 base, with 9 bases between the two germline ends. This CDR3 comprises 14 residues. This chain's CDR3 is CASSFPGGNTEAFF. Here the CDR3 DNA reads TGTGCCAGCAGTTTCCCCGGGGGGAACACTGAAGCTTTCTTT.

V and J are TRBV28 and TRBJ2-2, with D tentatively TRBD2 (5 bases). The CDR3 runs to 15 residues. The germline V and J ends were trimmed by 7 bases and 3 bases, with 15 bases remaining between them. The V gene's germline CDR1 is MDHEN and CDR2 SYDVKM. The chain's CDR3 is CASIPGSAYTGELFF. The CDR3 bases are TGTGCCAGCATCCCTGGGAGCGCGTACACCGGGGAGCTGTTTTTT.

The rearrangement joins TRBV12-3 or TRBV12-4 to TRBJ2-3; maybe TRBD1 (5 bases). Trimming pared 6 bases from V and 10 bases from J, leaving 14 bases between. This CDR3 has 12 residues. The CDR3 is CASSPREYAQYF. As DNA, the CDR3 is TGTGCCAGCAGCCCCAGGGAATACGCGCAGTATTTT.

J is TRBJ2-2 and V is TRBV9; 9 positions match TRBD2. The V segment lost 4 bases and the J segment 2 bases; nucleotides outside the gene matches: 18. The CDR3 extends over 20 amino acids. Germline CDR1 reads SGDLS; CDR2 reads YYNGEE. The CDR3 is CASSNPLHLAGPANTGELFF. In DNA form, the CDR3 reads TGTGCCAGCAGCAACCCTCTACATCTAGCGGGGCCGGCAAACACCGGGGAGCTGTTTTTT.

V usage is TRBV5-4 and J usage is TRBJ1-2; perhaps TRBD1 as D (6 bases). The CDR3 is 15 amino acids. Trimming took 6 bases from V and 7 from J, leaving 22 bases between them. Germline values: CDR1 SGHNT, CDR2 YYREEE (reference sequence). Written as DNA, the CDR3 is TGTGCCAGCACCGGGGGCGGGGGACAAGCGGGTGGCTACACCTTC. Its protein product is CASTGGGGQAGGYTF.

The V and J genes are TRBV4-1 and TRBJ1-1; possibly TRBD1 for D (5 bases). This CDR3 is built from 12 residues. Germline values: CDR1 MGHRA, CDR2 YSYEKL. Trimming cost V 2 bases and J 7 bases, with 8 bases left between them. CDR3: CASSQTGLEAFF. CDR3 coding DNA: TGCGCCAGCAGCCAAACGGGACTTGAAGCTTTCTTT.

This clone was seen a single time. The V call is TRBV19, the J call TRBJ2-7; 7 bases line up with TRBD1. After removal of 5 bases from V and 3 bases from J, the junction contained 4 bases not matched to a gene. CDR1 LNHDA and CDR2 SQIVND come from the germline V gene (reference sequence). The CDR3 is 13 residues long. CDR3 sequence: CASSPGQSYEQYF. CDR3 DNA sequence: TGTGCCAGTAGTCCGGGACAGAGCTACGAGCAGTACTTC.

Only one count was recorded for this clone. The rearrangement joins TRBV6-5 to TRBJ1-2; 11 nucleotides align to TRBD1. Germline V lookup: CDR1 MNHEY, CDR2 SVGAGI. The length of the CDR3 is 13 residues. V gave up 10 bases and J gave up 5 bases; unmatched junction bases: 6. DNA of the CDR3: TGTGCCACCAGGACAGGGGGCCCGTATGGCTACACCTTC. It specifies CATRTGGPYGYTF.

The chain employs TRBV6-2 or TRBV6-3 and TRBJ2-7, with 9 bases that match TRBD1. CDR3 length: 14 residues. Germline lookup yields CDR1 MNHEY and CDR2 SVGEGT. V was clipped by 2 bases and J by 3 bases; unmatched bases: 2. CDR3 in DNA: TGTGCCAGCAGTTACGCGGGACAGGGCTACGAGCAGTACGTC. Its protein product is CASSYAGQGYEQYV.

The chain recombines TRBV5-1 with TRBJ2-6; D perhaps matches TRBD1 (5 bases). Between the trimmed V and J ends, which lost 3 bases and 2 bases, there was a span of 6 bases. CDR1 and CDR2 from the germline V gene are SGHRS and YFSETQ. The CDR3 is 14 residues long. In DNA, the CDR3 is TGCGCCAGCAGCTCGACAGCTGGGGCCAACGTCCTGACTTTC. Its protein is CASSSTAGANVLTF.

This chain uses TRBV27 with TRBJ1-1; 9 nucleotides agree with TRBD1. Unmatched junction bases numbered 2, after V lost 3 bases and J lost 0 bases. Germline CDR1 is MNHEY and CDR2 is SMNVEV (reference sequence). The CDR3 length is 15 residues. CDR3 DNA sequence: TGTGCCAGCAGTTTGACAGGGGGATTGAACACTGAAGCTTTCTTT. Its translation: CASSLTGGLNTEAFF.

This chain connects TRBV19 to TRBJ1-1, with D perhaps TRBD1 (5 bases). Germline V gene data show CDR1 as LNHDA and CDR2 as SQIVND (reference sequence). The CDR3 length is 15 residues. V was pared by 5 bases and J by 1 base, with 14 bases between. CDR3 sequence (DNA): TGTGCCAGTAGTCCCGGCGACAGACAGAACACTGAAGCTTTCTTT. It encodes CASSPGDRQNTEAFF.

The chain combines TRBV28 with TRBJ2-3; no definite D call. The CDR3 is made up of 13 amino acids. Germline-derived CDR1 and CDR2 are MDHEN and SYDVKM. V was shortened by 2 bases and J by 0 bases, with 3 bases between the two germline ends. CDR3 nucleotide sequence: TGTGCCAGCAGTTTACCTAGCACAGATACGCAGTATTTT. Translating gives CASSLPSTDTQYF.

The V call is TRBV11-2, the J call TRBJ1-6; no clear D gene. The CDR3 runs to 14 residues. CDR1 is SGHAT and CDR2 is FQNNGV in the germline V gene. The germline V and J ends were trimmed by 0 bases and 8 bases, with 8 bases remaining between them. This CDR3 reads CASSLDPPYSPLHF. The CDR3 DNA follows: TGTGCCAGCAGCTTAGATCCCCCTTATTCACCCCTCCACTTT.

This chain joins TRBV12-5 and TRBJ1-4, with D maybe TRBD1 (6 bases). The V end lost 5 bases, the J end lost 7 bases, and 17 bases lay between the germline ends. Germline lookup yields CDR1 LGHNT and CDR2 FRNRAP. CDR3 length: 15 residues. CDR3 protein: CASGPTRGGFEKLFF. The CDR3 DNA follows: TGTGCTAGTGGTCCCACCAGGGGAGGGTTTGAAAAACTGTTTTTT.

The genes are TRBV7-9 and TRBJ1-4, with 7 bases matching TRBD1. The CDR3 is 14 amino acids. V trimming: 4 bases; J trimming: 5 bases; junction bases outside the gene matches: 4. Germline values: CDR1 SEHNR, CDR2 FQNEAQ (reference sequence). CDR3 bases: TGTGCCAGCAGCTGGGGACAGAGGAATGAAAAACTGTTTTTT. Protein: CASSWGQRNEKLFF.